A single sample gave rise to the 16 T cell receptor beta chains below, sequenced in a study of STAT5B mutations in CD4+ large granular lymphocyte leukemia (dated by TCRdb to 2022 to 2024). Libraries came from the immunoSEQ multiplex PCR assay. The immuneACCESS repertoire file appears here via TCRdb, limited to in-frame rearrangements. These files lack a portion of the clones; in checked studies, under half of the deficit traces to unresolved V genes, and the cause of the others is not known. This sample is represented by under 30,000 clones; 65% to 80% of them were singletons. The ten biggest clones cover over 3% of the sample. What was sequenced was CD4+ T cells from blood buffy coats. These receptors all stem from a human donor in good health.

CDR3 DNA: TGTGCCAGCAGCTTAGGCGGGGCTAATGAAAAACTGTTTTTT. Protein: CASSLGGANEKLFF. The chain couples TRBV7-9 to TRBJ1-4; no definite D call. The V gene's germline CDR1 is SEHNR and CDR2 FQNEAQ (reference sequence). Trimming pared 1 base from V and 3 bases from J, leaving 6 bases between. The CDR3 is 14 residues long.

This clone was seen a single time. V and J are TRBV14 and TRBJ2-5; D is uncertain. Germline CDR1 SGHDN, CDR2 FVKESK. The CDR3 has 13 amino acids. Trimming cost V 0 bases and J 6 bases, with 8 bases left between them. The CDR3 DNA follows: TGTGCCAGCAGCCAAGATTTGCGACAGACCCAGTACTTC. Encoded protein: CASSQDLRQTQYF. Full variable domain (remainder filled in from reference TRBV14 and TRBJ2-5): EAGVTQFPSHSVIEKGQTVTLRCDPISGHDNLYWYRRVMGKEIKFLLHFVKESKQDESGMPNNRFLAERTGGTYSTLKVQPAELEDSGVYFCASSQDLRQTQYFGPGTRLLVL.

The chain combines TRBV6-5 with TRBJ2-1; 9 bases match TRBD1. With 7 bases clipped from V and 9 bases from J, the junction kept 13 bases outside the gene matches. The CDR3 runs 15 residues. From germline, CDR1 is MNHEY and CDR2 SVGAGI. The CDR3 DNA reads TGTGCCAGCACCGTACCGGGACAGGGAGGAGGTGAGCAGTTCTTC. Protein sequence: CASTVPGQGGGEQFF.

This clone was seen only once. The chain combines TRBV5-6 with TRBJ1-4, with unresolved D. Trimming shortened V by 4 bases and J by 2 bases, and 12 bases separated the two germline ends. Per the germline V gene, CDR1 is SGHDT and CDR2 is YYEEEE. This CDR3 comprises 15 residues. CDR3 amino acids: CASSLARLTNEKLFF. In DNA, the CDR3 is TGTGCCAGCAGCCTCGCGAGATTGACTAATGAAAAACTGTTTTTT.

The gene calls are TRBV27 and TRBJ2-2; 8 positions agree with TRBD1. This CDR3 has 15 residues. CDR1 MNHEY and CDR2 SMNVEV come from the germline V gene (reference sequence). The V segment lost 5 bases and the J segment 3 bases; nucleotides outside the gene matches: 5. This CDR3 is CASSPGTGDTGELFF. For the CDR3, the DNA is TGTGCCAGCAGTCCCGGGACAGGTGACACCGGGGAGCTGTTTTTT.

The J gene is TRBJ2-5, the V gene TRBV18; 9 bases fit TRBD1. V lost 3 bases to trimming and J lost 11 bases; unmatched junction nucleotides: 10. This CDR3 has 14 amino acids. Germline V gene lookup returns CDR1 KGHSH and CDR2 LQKENI. The CDR3 loop is CASSPSRDRAGQYF. CDR3 DNA sequence: TGTGCCAGCTCACCGTCACGGGACAGGGCAGGGCAGTACTTC.

The chain combines TRBV19 with TRBJ2-1; TRBD1 matches 9 bases. Germline trimming cut 4 bases from V and 7 bases from J; bases unmatched to any gene: 11. Germline CDR1 LNHDA, CDR2 SQIVND (reference sequence). This CDR3 has 16 amino acids. The CDR3 sequence: CASSNSDRGNSNEQFF. As DNA, the CDR3 is TGTGCCAGTAGTAACTCGGACAGGGGAAATTCGAATGAGCAGTTCTTC.

The chain joins TRBV5-1 to TRBJ2-3; TRBD1 matches 8 bases. This CDR3 is built from 14 residues. Trimming removed 4 bases from V and 5 bases from J; junction bases left unmatched: 6. Germline loops: CDR1 SGHRS, CDR2 YFSETQ. CDR3 nucleotides: TGCGCCAGCAGCCGGGACAGGCCGGGAGATACGCAGTATTTT. Translating it yields CASSRDRPGDTQYF.

The chain combines TRBV5-1 with TRBJ1-2, with D possibly being TRBD1 (5 bases). The CDR3 sequence is 13 residues long. Trimming stripped 2 bases from V and 6 bases from J, with 11 bases between. Germline values: CDR1 SGHRS, CDR2 YFSETQ. In DNA, the CDR3 is TGCGCCAGCAGCTTAGGGCAGGGTAATGGCTACACCTTC. It encodes CASSLGQGNGYTF.

CDR3 coding DNA: TGTGCCAGCAGGGATCCGCCGGGACGTAGACTAGCGGGAGGGCGGGTCAATGAGCAGTTCTTC. This encodes CASRDPPGRRLAGGRVNEQFF. V gene TRBV28 combines with J gene TRBJ2-1; the match to TRBD2 covers 14 bases. The V gene end was trimmed by 6 bases and the J gene end by 6 bases; junction bases not matched to a gene: 22. CDR3 size: 21 residues. Germline V lookup: CDR1 MDHEN, CDR2 SYDVKM.

V usage is TRBV7-2 and J usage is TRBJ2-3, with a tentative D call TRBD2 (6 bases). Trimming cost V 5 bases and J 3 bases, with 15 bases left between them. The CDR3 has 15 amino acids. Germline V gene data show CDR1 as SGHTA and CDR2 as FQGNSA. The CDR3: CASSVGPGRTDTQYF. The CDR3 DNA reads TGTGCCAGCAGCGTCGGACCCGGGAGAACAGATACGCAGTATTTT.

The V call is TRBV7-2, the J call TRBJ1-3; TRBD1 matches 10 bases. Trimming took 5 bases from V and 0 from J; bases not matched to a gene: 7. This CDR3 is 17 amino acids long. Germline V gene lookup returns CDR1 SGHTA and CDR2 FQGNSA. CDR3 amino acids: CASSEGGQGLSGNTIYF. The CDR3 DNA reads as TGTGCCAGCAGCGAAGGGGGACAGGGGCTCTCTGGAAACACCATATATTTT.

Details on this clone: The same CDR3 is also encoded by other DNA sequences in this sample. The V gene is TRBV6-5, the J gene TRBJ1-1; TRBD1 is a possible D gene (5 bases). The CDR3 is 12 residues long. The V gene lost 0 bases and the J gene lost 8 bases, with 7 bases spanning the gap. Germline CDR1 MNHEY, CDR2 SVGAGI. CDR3 residues: CASSYSRGEAFF. CDR3 in DNA: TGTGCCAGCAGTTACTCGAGGGGAGAAGCTTTCTTT.

The chain carries TRBV15 and TRBJ2-4, with 7 bases fitting TRBD1. V trimming: 3 bases; J trimming: 2 bases; junction bases outside the gene matches: 10. Germline lookup yields CDR1 LNHNV and CDR2 YYDKDF (reference sequence). This CDR3 comprises 17 residues. CDR3: CATSRATGVATKNIQYF. CDR3 sequence (DNA): TGTGCCACCAGCAGGGCCACAGGGGTAGCAACCAAAAACATTCAGTACTTC.

The V and J genes are TRBV6-1 and TRBJ1-1, with no clear D. Germline CDR1 reads MNHNS; CDR2 reads SASEGT. This CDR3 spans 13 amino acids. V was shortened by 6 bases and J by 4 bases, with 12 bases between the two germline ends. The CDR3 bases are TGTGCCAGCAGCTTACGATTAGTCACTGAAGCTTTCTTT. This translates into CASSLRLVTEAFF.

This chain links TRBV12-5 with TRBJ2-7, with TRBD1 as a possible D gene (5 bases). This CDR3 region has 18 residues. Trimming pared 0 bases from V and 0 bases from J, leaving 18 bases between. Germline CDR1 reads LGHNT; CDR2 reads FRNRAP. DNA for the CDR3: TGTGCTAGTGGTTTGGTTGGACACTCCTCAAGGGACTCCTACGAGCAGTACTTC. This encodes CASGLVGHSSRDSYEQYF.